These 15 T cell receptor beta chains were sequenced from one sample in a study of blood T cell repertoires in COVID-19. Method: immunoSEQ multiplex PCR; TCRdb's copy keeps in-frame clones and lacks some. This table holds about 130,000 clones, around 86% found once. Sample: peripheral blood. These TCRs come from a human donor in a cohort sampled during active COVID-19.

The genes are TRBV7-5 and TRBJ2-6; TRBD2 reflects the table's D call only, with no check against the DNA. TRBV7-5 is termed a pseudogene. This CDR3 contains 16 residues. The CDR3 nucleotides read TGTGCCAGAAGCTTAGTTAGAGAATCTGGGGCCAACGTCCTGACTTTC. Translating gives CARSLVRESGANVLTF.

The chain combines TRBV7-2 with TRBJ2-1, with 7 bases fitting TRBD2. Germline V lookup: CDR1 SGHTA, CDR2 FQGNSA. After removal of 2 bases from V and 4 bases from J, the junction contained 5 bases not matched to a gene. This CDR3 spans 15 amino acids. CDR3 sequence: CASSLTLGRYNEQFF. The CDR3 region has the DNA TGTGCCAGCAGCTTAACTCTCGGGAGGTACAATGAGCAGTTCTTC.

This clone has a handful of counts. The CDR3 DNA reads TGTGCCAGTAGTATTAATTCCGGCTACGAGCAGTACTTC. As protein: CASSINSGYEQYF. The chain is built from TRBV19 and TRBJ2-7, with D unresolved. The CDR3 has 13 residues. V was trimmed by 3 bases and J by 3 bases, leaving 9 bases between them. Germline V gene lookup returns CDR1 LNHDA and CDR2 SQIVND (reference sequence).

The rearrangement uses TRBV27 and TRBJ2-3; D unresolved. The V end was cut by 5 bases, the J end by 6 bases, with 15 bases between. Germline CDR1 and CDR2: MNHEY and SMNVEV (reference sequence). This CDR3 spans 14 amino acids. CDR3 bases: TGTGCCAGCAGTCGCTGGAGCCCCTCGGATACGCAGTATTTT. Translating gives CASSRWSPSDTQYF.

This clone was observed once. V gene TRBV11-3 combines with J gene TRBJ2-1; 13 nucleotides line up with TRBD2. Germline CDR1 reads SGHNT; CDR2 reads YENEEA. The CDR3 is 13 residues long. V lost 4 bases and J lost 12; bases outside the gene matches: 3. This CDR3 reads CASSSGLAGRQFF. In DNA form, the CDR3 reads TGTGCCAGCAGCTCGGGACTAGCGGGAAGGCAGTTCTTC. The full variable domain, with the rest looked up from reference TRBV11-3 and TRBJ2-1, is EAGVVQSPRYKIIEKKQPVAFWCNPISGHNTLYWYLQNLGQGPELLIRYENEEAVDDSQLPKDRFSAERLKGVDSTLKIQPAELGDSAVYLCASSSGLAGRQFFGPGTRLTVL.

This chain connects TRBV14 to TRBJ2-1, with D maybe TRBD2 (6 bases). V was trimmed by 3 bases and J by 3 bases, leaving 15 bases between them. The CDR3 contains 16 residues. From germline, CDR1 is SGHDN and CDR2 FVKESK. CDR3 nucleotides: TGTGCCAGCAGCCAGGCTAGCGATCCTTTCTACAATGAGCAGTTCTTC. It is translated as CASSQASDPFYNEQFF.

The chain is built from TRBV27 and TRBJ1-4, with TRBD1 matching over 10 bases. The V gene end was trimmed by 9 bases and the J gene end by 6 bases; junction bases not matched to a gene: 7. The CDR3 consists of 14 residues. CDR1 and CDR2 from the germline V gene are MNHEY and SMNVEV (reference sequence). The CDR3: CASTSGQGHEKLFF. CDR3 bases: TGTGCCAGTACCTCGGGACAGGGGCATGAAAAACTGTTTTTT.

In its sample, this clone was seen a few times. The chain combines TRBV5-6 with TRBJ1-2; D might be TRBD1 (6 bases). V was cut by 4 bases and J by 5 bases, with 18 bases left in between. Germline V gene lookup returns CDR1 SGHDT and CDR2 YYEEEE. The CDR3 extends over 15 amino acids. CDR3 in DNA: TGTGCCAGCAGCCCAGGGGCCTACGGCGGGTATGGCTACACCTTC. This translates into CASSPGAYGGYGYTF.

The chain is built from TRBV18 and TRBJ2-1, with D perhaps matching TRBD2 (5 bases). Trimming pared 0 bases from V and 13 bases from J, leaving 16 bases between. CDR1 and CDR2 from the germline V gene are KGHSH and LQKENI. The CDR3 has 14 amino acids. CDR3 coding DNA: TGTGCCAGCTCACCACCTTTAAGCGGAGCAGCACAGTTCTTC. The encoded protein is CASSPPLSGAAQFF.

In DNA, the CDR3 is TGCGCCAGCAGCCCCCCCTTGAGCACAGATACGCAGTATTTT. Protein: CASSPPLSTDTQYF. The genes are TRBV5-1 and TRBJ2-3; unclear D gene. The V gene's germline CDR1 is SGHRS and CDR2 YFSETQ. Trimming shortened V by 4 bases and J by 0 bases, and 9 bases separated the two germline ends. CDR3 size: 14 residues.

This clone was counted a few times. The genes are TRBV4-1 and TRBJ1-2, with D perhaps TRBD1 (6 bases). Trimming left V 4 bases short and J 7 bases short, with 13 bases between. The CDR3 spans 13 residues. Germline V gene sequence: CDR1 MGHRA, CDR2 YSYEKL. DNA of the CDR3: TGCGCCAGCAGCCGGGACACGAGGAGTGGCTACACCTTC. It yields the protein CASSRDTRSGYTF.

The J gene is TRBJ2-1, the V gene TRBV7-2, with 9 bases fitting TRBD2. The CDR3 is made up of 19 amino acids. CDR1 and CDR2 (germline): SGHTA, FQGNSA. Unmatched junction bases numbered 14, after V lost 5 bases and J lost 0 bases. For the CDR3, the DNA is TGTGCCAGCAGCACCCGGACTAGCGCACGACCCTTCTCCTACAATGAGCAGTTCTTC. This codes for CASSTRTSARPFSYNEQFF.

V is TRBV27 and J is TRBJ2-7; TRBD1 matches 8 bases. The CDR3 extends over 14 amino acids. Per the germline V gene, CDR1 is MNHEY and CDR2 is SMNVEV (reference sequence). The junction had 6 bases not matched to a gene; V was cut back by 2 bases and J by 6 bases. CDR3 coding DNA: TGTGCCAGCAGTTTAATGCAGGGGGCCCGCGAGCAGTACTTC. It is translated as CASSLMQGAREQYF.

A few counts support this clone. The chain joins TRBV24-1 to TRBJ2-1; 13 bases fit TRBD2. J was trimmed by 8 bases and V by 4 bases; bases with no gene match: 4. CDR3 size: 15 residues. Germline CDR1 KGHDR, CDR2 SFDVKD. The CDR3 is CATSDWTSGSYEQFF. As DNA, the CDR3 is TGTGCCACCAGTGACTGGACTAGCGGGAGTTATGAGCAGTTCTTC.

V usage is TRBV7-2 and J usage is TRBJ1-2, with D perhaps matching TRBD1 (5 bases). Trimming pared 5 bases from V and 5 bases from J, leaving 12 bases between. Per the germline V gene, CDR1 is SGHTA and CDR2 is FQGNSA. The CDR3 is 13 residues long. CDR3 nucleotide sequence: TGTGCCAGCAGCGTGACCGGGGGATATGGCTACACCTTC. Protein sequence: CASSVTGGYGYTF.